The 10 T cell receptor beta chains below come from one sample, sequenced in a study of cytomegalovirus exposure and HLA in healthy donors. PCR involved 60 Vbeta and 13 Jbeta primers. Assay used: immunoSEQ multiplex PCR; TCRdb lists only in-frame clones, some missing. The table records under 200,000 clones, about 77% of them present only once. Sequencing used PBMCs. These receptors originate from a man younger than 40 in good health and CMV-seronegative.

The chain couples TRBV6-1 to TRBJ1-2; D is possibly TRBD1 (6 bases). Between the trimmed V and J ends, which lost 6 bases and 8 bases, there was a span of 13 bases. Per the germline V gene, CDR1 is MNHNS and CDR2 is SASEGT. The length of the CDR3 is 12 residues. The CDR3 DNA sequence: TGTGCCAGCAGCGAGGGGGTGCGAGGCTACACCTTC. Residues: CASSEGVRGYTF.

This sequence joins TRBV7-2 and TRBJ1-5, with a tentative D call TRBD1 (5 bases). Trimming left V 5 bases short and J 3 bases short, with 11 bases between. Germline V lookup: CDR1 SGHTA, CDR2 FQGNSA. This CDR3 has 14 amino acids. As DNA, the CDR3 is TGTGCCAGCAGCCAAGGACATCTCAATCAGCCCCAGCATTTT. Protein sequence: CASSQGHLNQPQHF. The whole variable domain, remainder taken from reference TRBV7-2 and TRBJ1-5, is GAGVSQSPSNKVTEKGKDVELRCDPISGHTALYWYRQSLGQGLEFLIYFQGNSAPDKSGLPSDRFSAERTGGSVSTLTIQRTQQEDSAVYLCASSQGHLNQPQHFGDGTRLSIL.

This chain links TRBV7-9 with TRBJ2-2; D is ambiguous. Germline V gene lookup returns CDR1 SEHNR and CDR2 FQNEAQ (reference sequence). Between the trimmed V and J ends, which lost 1 base and 5 bases, there was a span of 8 bases. This CDR3 has 14 amino acids. CDR3 nucleotide sequence: TGTGCCAGCAGCTTAGACAGCTTGACCGGGGAGCTGTTTTTT. Protein product: CASSLDSLTGELFF.

This chain connects TRBV5-4 to TRBJ1-1; 8 bases agree with TRBD1. The CDR3 runs 15 residues. Per germline, CDR1 SGHNT and CDR2 YYREEE (reference sequence). V dropped 4 bases and J dropped 1; count of bases not matched to a gene: 6. The CDR3 loop reads CASSGRDRRNTEAFF. As DNA, the CDR3 is TGTGCCAGCAGCGGTAGGGACAGGCGGAACACTGAAGCTTTCTTT.

V gene TRBV6-5 combines with J gene TRBJ2-1; TRBD2 aligns across 8 bases. J gave up 6 bases and V 6 bases, and 7 bases lay outside the gene matches. The germline gives CDR1 MNHEY, CDR2 SVGAGI. CDR3 length: 14 amino acids. Here the CDR3 DNA reads TGTGCCAGCAGCCGACCTAGCGGGCGCAATGAGCAGTTCTTC. Protein: CASSRPSGRNEQFF.

The rearrangement uses TRBV18 and TRBJ1-5; 7 bases agree with TRBD1. Germline values: CDR1 KGHSH, CDR2 LQKENI. There are 15 residues in the CDR3. J lost 2 bases, V lost 4 bases, and 5 bases had no gene match. The CDR3 loop is CASSLTGRGNQPQHF. DNA for the CDR3: TGTGCCAGCTCACTGACAGGGCGGGGCAATCAGCCCCAGCATTTT.

The genes are TRBV30 and TRBJ2-3, with D unclear. This CDR3 comprises 15 residues. Trimming took 1 base from V and 3 from J, leaving 14 bases between them. Per the germline V gene, CDR1 is GTSNPN and CDR2 is SVGIG (reference sequence). In nucleotides, the CDR3 is TGTGCCTGGAGTGGCGGCCGAAGTAGTACAGATACGCAGTATTTT. This translates into CAWSGGRSSTDTQYF.

The chain carries TRBV30 and TRBJ1-5; D is ambiguous. CDR1 and CDR2 from the germline V gene are GTSNPN and SVGIG (reference sequence). Deletions cut 2 bases from V and 4 bases from J, with 12 bases between. This CDR3 is 14 amino acids long. The CDR3 DNA reads as TGTGCCTGGAGTACGTTTGCAGATAATCAGCCCCAGCATTTT. Protein sequence: CAWSTFADNQPQHF.

This chain connects TRBV27 to TRBJ2-7, with TRBD2 as a possible D gene (5 bases). Germline CDR1 is MNHEY and CDR2 is SMNVEV (reference sequence). The V end lost 4 bases, the J end lost 0 bases, and 7 bases lay between the germline ends. The CDR3 totals 13 residues. For the CDR3, the DNA is TGTGCCAGCAGTTCAGCGGACTCCTACGAGCAGTACTTC. Its translation: CASSSADSYEQYF.

This chain connects TRBV25-1 to TRBJ2-1; D is perhaps TRBD2 (6 bases). The CDR3 consists of 14 residues. Germline assignment: CDR1 MGHDK and CDR2 SYGVNS. V lost 4 bases and J lost 5, with 12 bases in between. This chain's CDR3 is CASSGPSAHNEQFF. The DNA of the CDR3 is TGTGCCAGCAGTGGGCCTAGCGCTCACAATGAGCAGTTCTTC. The whole variable domain, remainder taken from reference TRBV25-1 and TRBJ2-1, is EADIYQTPRYLVIGTGKKITLECSQTMGHDKMYWYQQDPGMELHLIHYSYGVNSTEKGDLSSESTVSRIRTEHFPLTLESARPSHTSQYLCASSGPSAHNEQFFGPGTRLTVL.